Listed here is a single T cell receptor beta chain. Its antigen is unknown. Amplification targeted TCR beta CDR3 regions from RNA transcripts. First-round RT-PCR targeting the TCR CDR3 was performed with the HTBI primer set. TCRdb processed the multiplex PCR reads anew with MiXCR; each CDR3 protein has one entry. The sample lists about 200,000 distinct CDR3 sequences; 15% to 20% were seen once. The CDR3 spans 13 residues. The ends were cut back, 5 bases at V and 0 bases at J, with 7 bases in the middle. From germline, CDR1 is SGHVS and CDR2 FQNEAQ. The sample originates from a study of T cells in Graves' hyperthyroidism and ophthalmopathy. General study findings and limits: In the blood, most expanded thyroid clonotypes above 0.001 appeared as well.

This receptor was obtained from a man in his forties with Graves' hyperthyroidism. The gene calls are TRBV7-8 and TRBJ1-1; unclear D gene. The sequenced sample was blood. As DNA, the CDR3 is TGTGCCAGCAGCCCTGTTATGAACACTGAAGCTTTCTTT. It codes for CASSPVMNTEAFF.